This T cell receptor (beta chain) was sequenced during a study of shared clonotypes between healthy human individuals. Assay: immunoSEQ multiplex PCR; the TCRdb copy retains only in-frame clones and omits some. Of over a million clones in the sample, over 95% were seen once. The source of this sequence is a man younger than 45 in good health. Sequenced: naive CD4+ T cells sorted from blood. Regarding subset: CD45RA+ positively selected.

The CDR3 spells CASSAPRQKQDNEQFF. Written as DNA, the CDR3 is TGTGCCAGCAGTGCCCCTAGACAAAAACAGGACAATGAGCAGTTCTTC. J is TRBJ2-1 and V is TRBV2; tentatively, D is TRBD1 (5 bases). Trimming cost V 4 bases and J 5 bases, with 18 bases left between them. This CDR3 spans 16 amino acids. Germline V gene lookup returns CDR1 SNHLY and CDR2 FYNNEI.